This TCR beta chain was obtained from a study of prognosis after radiotherapy for stage I lung cancer. Study results and limitations: Unique TCR clone counts were lower following stereotactic body radiation therapy (median roughly 9,900 versus 7,200).

On this clonotype: The antigen is undetermined.

Two-round multiplex PCR amplified TCR beta CDR3 from genomic DNA. Round one of PCR was performed, and it used primers specific to each TRBV and TRBJ gene. From the multiplex PCR reads, TCRdb called clonotypes with MiXCR, one entry per CDR3 protein. Of approximately 13,000 distinct CDR3 sequences detected, roughly 31% appear once; the ten largest clones hold about 27%. Trimming stripped 6 bases from V and 0 bases from J, with 9 bases between. The CDR3 extends over 15 amino acids. This sample comprised PBMCs, obtained before or after stereotactic body radiation therapy (not recorded which). The J gene is TRBJ1-6, the V gene TRBV12-3 or TRBV12-4; D unresolved. This TCR was recovered from a donor of 50 years or more with non-small cell lung cancer. The chain's CDR3 is CASSPGSSYNSPLHF. DNA of the CDR3: TGTGCCAGCAGCCCCGGGAGCTCCTATAATTCACCCCTCCACTTT.